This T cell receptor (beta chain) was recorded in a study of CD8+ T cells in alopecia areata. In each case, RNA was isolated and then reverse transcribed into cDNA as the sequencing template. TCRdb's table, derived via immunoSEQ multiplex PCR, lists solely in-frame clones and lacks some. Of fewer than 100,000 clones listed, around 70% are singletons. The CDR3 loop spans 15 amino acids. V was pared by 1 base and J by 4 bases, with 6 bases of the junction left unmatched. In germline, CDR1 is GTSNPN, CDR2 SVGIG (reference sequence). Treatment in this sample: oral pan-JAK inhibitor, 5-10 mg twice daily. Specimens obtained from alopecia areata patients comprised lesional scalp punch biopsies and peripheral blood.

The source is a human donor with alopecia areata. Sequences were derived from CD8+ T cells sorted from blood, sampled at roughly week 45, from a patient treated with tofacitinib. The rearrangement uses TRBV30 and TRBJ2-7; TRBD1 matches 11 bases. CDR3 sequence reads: CAWSEGTGGLYEQYF. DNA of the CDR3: TGTGCCTGGAGTGAGGGGACAGGGGGGTTGTACGAGCAGTACTTC.